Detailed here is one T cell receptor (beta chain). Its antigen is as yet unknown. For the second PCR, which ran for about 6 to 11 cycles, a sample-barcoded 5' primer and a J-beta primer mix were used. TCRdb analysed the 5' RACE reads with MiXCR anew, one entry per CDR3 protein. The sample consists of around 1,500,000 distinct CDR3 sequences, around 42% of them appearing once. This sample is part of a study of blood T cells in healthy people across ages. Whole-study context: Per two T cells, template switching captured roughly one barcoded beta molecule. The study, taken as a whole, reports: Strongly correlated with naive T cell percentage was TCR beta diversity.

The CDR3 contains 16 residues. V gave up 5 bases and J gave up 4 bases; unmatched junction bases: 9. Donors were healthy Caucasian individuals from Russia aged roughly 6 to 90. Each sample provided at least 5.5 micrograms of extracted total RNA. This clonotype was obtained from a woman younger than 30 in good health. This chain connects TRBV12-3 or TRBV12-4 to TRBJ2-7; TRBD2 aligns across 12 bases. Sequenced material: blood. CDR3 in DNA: TGTGCCAGCAGTCTGGACGGACTAGCGGGACCGTACGAGCAGTACTTC. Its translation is CASSLDGLAGPYEQYF.